Listed below are T cell receptor beta chains from one sample, sequenced in a study of blood T cell repertoires in COVID-19. Here immunoSEQ multiplex PCR was the method, and the copy in TCRdb shows in-frame clones only, minus some. The repertoire holds roughly 120,000 clones, with 70% to 80% as singletons. Sequencing was performed on peripheral blood. The source is a man aged 45-65 years with acute or convalescent COVID-19. CDR3s leave out the opening cysteine and the closing phenylalanine or tryptophan.

j_call,cdr3_length,v_call,cdr3_aa
TRBJ2-7,13,TRBV4-2,ASSWAERNSYEQY
TRBJ1-5,13,TRBV3-1/TRBV3-2,ASSQDRGSGQPQH
TRBJ1-1,11,TRBV19,ASSTVEGTEAF
TRBJ1-2,11,TRBV7-8,ASSLGTPYGYT
TRBJ2-1,11,TRBV7-9,ASSSDWLNEQF
TRBJ1-2,13,TRBV7-3,ASSSVPGGDYGYT
TRBJ2-5,14,TRBV7-3,ASSLRVAGRGETQY
TRBJ2-3,15,TRBV4-2,ASSHLDRGGGADTQY
TRBJ2-7,14,TRBV6-1,ASSEAWDRTPGEQY
TRBJ2-1,13,TRBV10-3,AISEGSGKGNEQF
TRBJ2-1,13,TRBV9,ASSVGASSYNEQF